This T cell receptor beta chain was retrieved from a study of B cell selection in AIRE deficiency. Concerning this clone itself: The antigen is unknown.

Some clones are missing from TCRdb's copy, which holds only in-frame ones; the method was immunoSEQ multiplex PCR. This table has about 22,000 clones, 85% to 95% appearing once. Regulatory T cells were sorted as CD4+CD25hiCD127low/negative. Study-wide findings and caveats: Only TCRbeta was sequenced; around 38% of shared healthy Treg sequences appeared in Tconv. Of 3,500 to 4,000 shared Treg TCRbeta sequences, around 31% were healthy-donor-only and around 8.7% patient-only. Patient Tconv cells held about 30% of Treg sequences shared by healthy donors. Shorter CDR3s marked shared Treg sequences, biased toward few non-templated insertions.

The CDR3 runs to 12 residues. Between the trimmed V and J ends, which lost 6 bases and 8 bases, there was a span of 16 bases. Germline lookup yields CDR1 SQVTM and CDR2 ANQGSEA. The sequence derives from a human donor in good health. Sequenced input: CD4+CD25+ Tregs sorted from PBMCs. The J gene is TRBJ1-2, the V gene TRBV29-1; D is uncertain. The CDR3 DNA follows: TGCAGCGTGACACACAATAGGGAAGGCTACACCTTC. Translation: CSVTHNREGYTF.